The 21 T cell receptor beta chains given below trace back to one sample, sequenced in a study of patients and donors after allogeneic stem cell transplantation. TCRdb re-derived calls from the RT-PCR reads in MiXCR, one entry per CDR3 protein. The sample includes some 7,100 distinct CDR3 sequences, 10% to 15% of them seen just once. The sample taken for sequencing was blood, either unsorted or a sorted T cell fraction (not recorded which). These receptors all come from a human donor who was either an allogeneic HSCT recipient or a stem cell or donor lymphocyte infusion donor (not recorded which). It is not recorded whose cells these are; they may come from a transplant donor.

This clonotype is termed medium-sized. The J gene is TRBJ1-1, the V gene TRBV7-9; D unclear. Trimming cost V 4 bases and J 7 bases, with 10 bases left between them. Per germline, CDR1 SEHNR and CDR2 FQNEAQ (reference sequence). This CDR3 contains 12 residues. The CDR3 nucleotides are TGTGCCAGCAGCTCCGGCTGGAGTGAAGCTTTCTTT. The encoded protein is CASSSGWSEAFF.

This clonotype was picked up a small number of times. V usage is TRBV15 and J usage is TRBJ2-2, with TRBD2 matching over 8 bases. This CDR3 spans 14 amino acids. V lost 5 bases and J lost 7; bases outside the gene matches: 6. The V gene's germline CDR1 is LNHNV and CDR2 YYDKDF (reference sequence). The CDR3 here is CATSARGGSGELFF. Written as DNA, the CDR3 is TGTGCCACCAGCGCCCGGGGGGGGAGCGGGGAGCTGTTTTTT.

In this sample, this clonotype turned up many times. V and J are TRBV20-1 and TRBJ2-7; no firm D call. This CDR3 has 14 amino acids. V lost 0 bases and J lost 0, with 9 bases in between. The germline V gene has CDR1 DFQATT and CDR2 SNEGSKA (reference sequence). The CDR3 reads CSARDFGSSYEQYF. DNA of the CDR3: TGCAGTGCTAGAGATTTCGGCAGCTCCTACGAGCAGTACTTC.

This clonotype has a count of ten or more. The chain joins TRBV5-1 to TRBJ2-5, with a tentative D call TRBD2 (6 bases). The CDR3 is made up of 14 amino acids. V was clipped by 4 bases and J by 2 bases, with 12 bases between them. The germline V gene encodes CDR1 SGHRS and CDR2 YFSETQ. This CDR3 reads CASSRSGGQETQYF. The CDR3 coding sequence is TGCGCCAGCAGCCGATCCGGAGGGCAAGAGACCCAGTACTTC.

The V gene is TRBV15, the J gene TRBJ2-7, with TRBD1 identical over 9 bases. The germline V gene encodes CDR1 LNHNV and CDR2 YYDKDF (reference sequence). This CDR3 spans 15 amino acids. Trimming at V came to 1 base and at J to 3 bases, leaving 4 bases not matched to a gene. The CDR3 bases are TGTGCCACCAGCAGAGGGGGACAGGGAGGCTACGAGCAGTACTTC. Amino acid sequence: CATSRGGQGGYEQYF.

The table lists this clonotype with many counts. This chain connects TRBV3-1 to TRBJ2-3, with 9 bases fitting TRBD1. The CDR3 sequence is 15 residues long. Per the germline V gene, CDR1 is LGHDT and CDR2 is YNNKEL (reference sequence). With 2 bases clipped from V and 6 bases from J, the junction kept 6 bases outside the gene matches. The CDR3: CASSQPTGGGDTQYF. As DNA, the CDR3 is TGTGCCAGCAGCCAACCGACAGGGGGAGGGGATACGCAGTATTTT.

This clonotype was detected ten times or more. This chain joins TRBV29-1 and TRBJ2-5, with D unclear. The germline V and J ends were trimmed by 0 bases and 4 bases, with 6 bases remaining between them. Germline CDR1 and CDR2: SQVTM and ANQGSEA. The CDR3 covers 12 residues. CDR3 residues: CSVEDYLETQYF. The CDR3 DNA follows: TGCAGCGTTGAAGACTATTTAGAGACCCAGTACTTC.

By proportion, this clonotype is medium-sized. The genes are TRBV11-2 and TRBJ2-2; 13 bases are a match to TRBD2. From germline, CDR1 is SGHAT and CDR2 FQNNGV. The length of the CDR3 is 17 residues. V lost 5 bases, J lost 6 bases, and 9 bases stayed unmatched. CDR3 bases: TGTGCCAGCAGCCGTACTAGCGGGGGGGGCCAGGCCGGGGAGCTGTTTTTT. This translates into CASSRTSGGGQAGELFF. Full variable domain (remainder filled in from reference TRBV11-2 and TRBJ2-2): EAGVAQSPRYKIIEKRQSVAFWCNPISGHATLYWYQQILGQGPKLLIQFQNNGVVDDSQLPKDRFSAERLKGVDSTLKIQPAKLEDSAVYLCASSRTSGGGQAGELFFGEGSRLTVL.

This clonotype has just a few counts. This rearrangement joins TRBV7-2 to TRBJ2-5; D gene ambiguous. CDR3 size: 14 residues. Trimming pared 1 base from V and 4 bases from J, leaving 10 bases between. Germline V gives CDR1 SGHTA, CDR2 FQGNSA. The chain's CDR3 is CASSLEAGVETQYF. The CDR3 DNA reads as TGTGCCAGCAGCTTAGAGGCTGGGGTAGAGACCCAGTACTTC.

This clonotype was detected a few times. The rearrangement joins TRBV6-8 to TRBJ2-1; a weak D match, TRBD2 (6 bases). Germline assignment: CDR1 MNHGY and CDR2 SAAAGT. This CDR3 region has 14 residues. The V end was cut by 6 bases, the J end by 6 bases, with 15 bases between. The chain's CDR3 is CASSQTLATNEQFF. Here the CDR3 DNA reads TGTGCCAGCAGCCAAACCCTAGCGACCAATGAGCAGTTCTTC.

This clonotype appeared many times. The CDR3: CSVESWGESEETQYF. The CDR3 nucleotides read TGCAGCGTTGAAAGTTGGGGGGAGAGTGAAGAGACCCAGTACTTC. The V call is TRBV29-1, the J call TRBJ2-5; TRBD2 is a possible D gene (6 bases). Trimming left V 2 bases short and J 3 bases short, with 16 bases between. This CDR3 comprises 15 residues. Germline CDR1 is SQVTM and CDR2 is ANQGSEA.

The chain employs TRBV12-3 or TRBV12-4 and TRBJ2-5, with 9 bases matching TRBD1. V lost 3 bases, J lost 5 bases, and 7 bases stayed unmatched. This CDR3 contains 15 residues. In DNA form, the CDR3 reads TGTGCCAGCAGTTTCGTGACAGGGGGGCACGAGACCCAGTACTTC. This translates into CASSFVTGGHETQYF.

The chain employs TRBV19 and TRBJ2-1; 9 bases fit TRBD1. The CDR3 extends over 15 amino acids. V lost 3 bases to trimming and J lost 5 bases; unmatched junction nucleotides: 5. Germline V gene lookup returns CDR1 LNHDA and CDR2 SQIVND (reference sequence). The CDR3 spells CASSIGTGFHNEQFF. CDR3 DNA: TGTGCCAGTAGTATCGGGACAGGGTTCCACAATGAGCAGTTCTTC.

This clonotype was detected ten times or more. The V gene is TRBV9, the J gene TRBJ1-3; no clear D gene. The ends were cut back, 4 bases at V and 4 bases at J, with 15 bases in the middle. Germline V gene lookup returns CDR1 SGDLS and CDR2 YYNGEE. The CDR3 extends over 15 amino acids. Written as DNA, the CDR3 is TGTGCCAGCAGCCCCACAACGGAGGCGGGAAACACCATATATTTT. Its protein is CASSPTTEAGNTIYF.

This clonotype was detected ten times or more. The chain carries TRBV21-1 and TRBJ1-5; TRBD1 is taken as the D call from the table, unchecked against the DNA. TRBV21-1 is a pseudogene. This CDR3 contains 15 residues. The CDR3 reads CASSRGPNSNQPQHF. The CDR3 DNA sequence: TGTGCCAGCAGCAGGGGACCTAATAGCAATCAGCCCCAGCATTTT.

The V gene is TRBV20-1, the J gene TRBJ2-3; D unresolved. CDR1 and CDR2 from the germline V gene are DFQATT and SNEGSKA (reference sequence). The CDR3 spans 15 residues. V lost 0 bases, J lost 1 base, and 11 bases lay in between. This CDR3 is CSARDFAGGTDTQYF. The CDR3 DNA reads as TGCAGTGCTAGAGATTTCGCTGGGGGCACAGATACGCAGTATTTT.

The V and J genes are TRBV7-9 and TRBJ1-1; maybe TRBD1 (6 bases). The CDR3 is 15 amino acids. V lost 5 bases to trimming and J lost 5 bases, with 18 bases between them. Germline values: CDR1 SEHNR, CDR2 FQNEAQ (reference sequence). The DNA for the CDR3 is TGTGCCAGCAGCCCCAATGGGGGGCGCGGGACTGAAGCTTTCTTT. It is translated as CASSPNGGRGTEAFF.

CDR3 residues: CASSYGEFYNSPLHF. CDR3 coding DNA: TGTGCCAGCAGCTATGGAGAGTTTTATAATTCACCCCTCCACTTT. The chain is built from TRBV5-8 and TRBJ1-6; D is unclear. Germline V gene data show CDR1 as SGHTS and CDR2 as YDEGEE. The ends were cut back, 3 bases at V and 4 bases at J, with 11 bases in the middle. The CDR3 length is 15 residues.

This clonotype came up a few times. The rearrangement joins TRBV4-3 to TRBJ2-5; D is undetermined. Germline-derived CDR1 and CDR2 are LGHNA and YSLEER. V lost 1 base, J lost 3 bases, and 9 bases lay in between. The CDR3 is made up of 14 amino acids. The CDR3 nucleotides are TGCGCCAGCAGCCAAGCCTCGTCCAAAGAGACCCAGTACTTC. It is translated as CASSQASSKETQYF.

This clonotype was recorded a few times. This sequence joins TRBV15 and TRBJ2-7, with 7 bases matching TRBD1. The CDR3 consists of 13 residues. The V and J ends lost 9 bases and 1 base, in that order; junction bases with no gene match: 6. Per germline, CDR1 LNHNV and CDR2 YYDKDF (reference sequence). CDR3 DNA sequence: TGTGCCACGTCCCGGGACAGATCCTACGAGCAGTACTTC. It translates to CATSRDRSYEQYF.

This clonotype was counted at least ten times. The rearrangement uses TRBV7-2 and TRBJ1-6; no reliable D call. The CDR3 covers 13 residues. V was cut by 1 base and J by 6 bases, with 4 bases left in between. Germline values: CDR1 SGHTA, CDR2 FQGNSA. The CDR3 coding sequence is TGTGCCAGCAGCTTAGGGGTTAATTCACCCCTCCACTTT. Translation gives CASSLGVNSPLHF.